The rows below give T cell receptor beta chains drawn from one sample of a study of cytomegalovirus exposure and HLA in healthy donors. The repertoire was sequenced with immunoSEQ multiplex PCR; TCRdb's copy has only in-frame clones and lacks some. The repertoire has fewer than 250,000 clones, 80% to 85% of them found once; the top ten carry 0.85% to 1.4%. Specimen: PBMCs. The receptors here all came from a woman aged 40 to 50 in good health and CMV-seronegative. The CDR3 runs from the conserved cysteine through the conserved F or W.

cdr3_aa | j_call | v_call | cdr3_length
CASSYSGGSPYNEQFF | TRBJ2-1 | TRBV6-5 | 16
CASKREYNEKLFF | TRBJ1-4 | TRBV27 | 13
CASSYDRGNYGYTF | TRBJ1-2 | TRBV6-5 | 14
CASSLARQGLGYEQYF | TRBJ2-7 | TRBV11-2 | 16
CASSLVQTYGYTF | TRBJ1-2 | TRBV28 | 13
CASSSARTGWNEQFF | TRBJ2-1 | TRBV7-3 | 15
CAWSVPQAEQYF | TRBJ2-7 | TRBV30 | 12
CASSLVGLAGVASYEQYF | TRBJ2-7 | TRBV5-1 | 18
CASSVGTDGNTEAFF | TRBJ1-1 | TRBV9 | 15
CASSLVRLAGVNADTQYF | TRBJ2-3 | TRBV11-2 | 18
CASSLDRTDTGELFF | TRBJ2-2 | TRBV11-2 | 15
CASGGGGGYTF | TRBJ1-2 | TRBV19 | 11
CAWIPGVLGTQYF | TRBJ2-3 | TRBV30 | 13
CASSQAVPSRSIYGYTF | TRBJ1-2 | TRBV4-1 | 17
CASSQGQDTNYGYTF | TRBJ1-2 | TRBV4-2 | 15
CAWSVDRVYGYTF | TRBJ1-2 | TRBV30 | 13
CASSRTGGEQETQYF | TRBJ2-5 | TRBV5-1 | 15
CASSRVNTDTQYF | TRBJ2-3 | TRBV14 | 13
CASSLNPWGGYEQYF | TRBJ2-7 | TRBV5-1 | 15
CASSEALMAGFNEQFF | TRBJ2-1 | TRBV6-1 | 16
CASSVGQDYEQYF | TRBJ2-7 | TRBV6-1 | 13
CASGRQGIIQETQYF | TRBJ2-5 | TRBV2 | 15
CATQGAPGNTIYF | TRBJ1-3 | TRBV30 | 13
CASTGSSRGDTQYF | TRBJ2-3 | TRBV19 | 14
CASGRLDPVDTQYF | TRBJ2-3 | TRBV6-4 | 14
CSVGLPGTTNEKLFF | TRBJ1-4 | TRBV29-1 | 15
CASSLGQGAPPKAFF | TRBJ1-1 | TRBV5-1 | 15
CASSLDPLTGGIGDTGELFF | TRBJ2-2 | TRBV7-7 | 20
CASSQERGDDSNQPQHF | TRBJ1-5 | TRBV4-1 | 17
CAARRDPTYNEQFF | TRBJ2-1 | TRBV5-1 | 14
CASSPSGTASGNTIYF | TRBJ1-3 | TRBV19 | 16
CASSPPWGRAKNIQYF | TRBJ2-4 | TRBV19 | 16
CASSLLAGGPRDEQFF | TRBJ2-1 | TRBV7-6 | 16
CASSSGVGANGELFF | TRBJ2-2 | TRBV7-8 | 15
CASSPTSGQIEAFF | TRBJ1-1 | TRBV18 | 14
CASSLTTGARNQPQHF | TRBJ1-5 | TRBV7-6 | 16
CASSYSGGNTEAFF | TRBJ1-1 | TRBV6-5 | 14
CASSVATVSQETQYF | TRBJ2-5 | TRBV9 | 15
CASSSGPERAGYNEQFF | TRBJ2-1 | TRBV7-3 | 17
CASSFGGRVAGNTIYF | TRBJ1-3 | TRBV6-5 | 16
CASQRSSGRAPDTQYF | TRBJ2-3 | TRBV19 | 16
CATSSPAGELFF | TRBJ2-2 | TRBV6-1 | 12
CATPPWGGQFF | TRBJ2-1 | TRBV6-6 | 11
CASSFRGTPFGEQYF | TRBJ2-7 | TRBV11-3 | 15
CASRDRAYGYTF | TRBJ1-2 | TRBV6-1 | 12
CASSDRDSHGAGIAKNIQYF | TRBJ2-4 | TRBV6-1 | 20